The sequence of this TCR beta chain was determined in a study of T cells in localized non-small cell lung cancer. The V end was cut by 5 bases, the J end by 1 base, with 11 bases between. Germline V CDR1 and CDR2: MNHGY, SAAAGT. The CDR3 covers 14 residues. Here immunoSEQ multiplex PCR was the method, and the copy in TCRdb shows in-frame clones only, minus some. This sample has some 750 clones, with about 26% found just once. This clone has more than one count but fewer than ten. This sequence originates from a woman between 35 and 70 years old with stage III lung adenocarcinoma. This specimen was normal lung tissue next to the tumor, taken before any cancer treatment. The gene calls are TRBV6-8 and TRBJ1-1, with D maybe TRBD1 (6 bases). The chain's CDR3 is CASSVEGGNTEAFF. The CDR3 bases are TGTGCCAGCAGTGTGGAGGGGGGGAACACTGAAGCTTTCTTT.